The clone carrying this TCR beta chain has more than one count but fewer than ten. The antigen is not known. In TCRdb, the reads were re-called with MiXCR into one record per CDR3 protein. Of about 480,000 distinct CDR3 sequences listed, roughly a third were seen once; the top ten hold about 17%. This entry belongs to a study of T cell repertoires in cytomegalovirus infection. The wider study: Indications came from public TCR beta signatures; they pointed to CMV infection and to a matching HLA type. Study results and limitations: The ex vivo response showed dominance by HLA-C-restricted CMV-specific TCR beta clonotypes.

Germline V gives CDR1 LNHDA, CDR2 SQIVND (reference sequence). Unmatched junction bases numbered 10, after V lost 4 bases and J lost 3 bases. This CDR3 has 17 amino acids. This TCR was sampled from a human donor in good health (CMV status not recorded). Some clones in this sample may be carry-over from other donors' samples. The sequences come from cultured PBMCs, collected from culture after CMV antigen stimulation. V is TRBV19 and J is TRBJ2-1; 9 nucleotides match TRBD2. CDR3 in DNA: TGTGCCAGTAGTAAACCCCCTCGAGCGGGGGGCTACAATGAGCAGTTCTTC. It specifies CASSKPPRAGGYNEQFF.